The rows below give T cell receptor beta chains drawn from one sample of a study of T cell changes during pregnancy in multiple sclerosis. Sequencing used immunoSEQ multiplex PCR; TCRdb keeps in-frame clones, though not all of them. This repertoire shows over 65,000 clones, about 89% found once; its top ten account for 2.5%. The input for sequencing was peripheral blood, taken in the first trimester of pregnancy. These receptors all stem from a female donor with multiple sclerosis, enrolled in a pregnancy study. CDR3s include the opening cysteine and the closing phenylalanine or tryptophan. The size entry is marked missing in some rows and otherwise reads once, few, many or a size class.

V	J	size	CDR3
TRBV7-9	TRBJ2-5	NA	CASSLVGAKETQYF
TRBV7-2	TRBJ2-7	NA	CASSTGGGLYEQCF
TRBV5-1	TRBJ2-5	NA	CASSLGRGGQETQYF
TRBV18	TRBJ1-5	NA	CASSDKGGNQPQHF
TRBV28	TRBJ2-1	NA	CASSRTSGRGYNEQFF
TRBV5-6	TRBJ1-1	NA	CASSPERNRGATEAFF
TRBV29-1	TRBJ1-2	once	CSVEPGGNGYTF
TRBV6-4	TRBJ1-2	NA	CASSPTGADYGYTF
TRBV9	TRBJ2-3	NA	CASSSGSTDTQYF
TRBV19	TRBJ1-5	few	CASKAPNQPQHF
TRBV5-4	TRBJ2-3	NA	CASSFGLATLADTQYF
TRBV18	TRBJ2-7	NA	CASSPDSGSYEQYF
TRBV4-3	TRBJ1-4	NA	CASSQQPRDRNEKLFF
TRBV6-5	TRBJ1-4	NA	CASSYSRAEKLFF
TRBV27	TRBJ1-6	NA	CASSLEGRYNSPLHF
TRBV4-1	TRBJ2-5	NA	CASSQDDRAQETQYF
TRBV10-3	TRBJ2-2	NA	CAIRPHGTGELFF
TRBV15	TRBJ2-3	NA	CATSGKQGLRTTDTQYF
TRBV18	TRBJ1-2	few	CASSPETVYYGYTF
TRBV28	TRBJ1-2	once	CASEGQKYYGYTF
TRBV6-1	TRBJ2-2	NA	CASSDSINTGELFF
TRBV7-9	TRBJ2-1	once	CASSPAVAGGRSYNEQFF
TRBV2	TRBJ2-7	NA	CASSVGTGRNDEQYF
TRBV7-9	TRBJ2-1	NA	CASSGRAGGGGEQFF
TRBV7-7	TRBJ1-5	NA	CASSLSVTEPDQPQHF
TRBV14	TRBJ2-5	NA	CASSQDTDTWSQETQYF
TRBV10-1	TRBJ1-2	once	CASRDKQGAEAPGHGYTF
TRBV4-3	TRBJ2-3	NA	CASSQELVDTQYF
TRBV7-2	TRBJ2-7	NA	CASSLGPGTSGYEQYF
TRBV5-1	TRBJ2-5	NA	CASSPTGNQETQYF
TRBV4-2	TRBJ2-3	NA	CASSQARDSPQYF
TRBV13	TRBJ1-2	NA	CASSSGYDRVYGYTF